This T cell receptor (beta chain) was documented in a study of blood T cell repertoires in COVID-19. About the research overall: The United States, Italy and Spain were the sources of the acute and convalescent COVID-19 samples. T cells, B-cell-depleted T cells, or PBMCs provided the cDNA or gDNA that served as material.

Unmatched junction bases numbered 13, after V lost 4 bases and J lost 7 bases. The CDR3 consists of 15 residues. In germline, CDR1 is SGHKS, CDR2 YYEKEE (reference sequence). In the source study's methods: Estimation of nucleated cell counts relied on the amplification of reference gene primers. Measured with immunoSEQ multiplex PCR; TCRdb has only the in-frame clones, and not every one. V and J calls and clone size are given by that table; D and trimming were obtained from the DNA. The sample yields some 150,000 clones, approximately 86% seen once. Sequencing was done on a sample of peripheral blood. The chain uses TRBV5-5 and TRBJ2-5, with 7 bases matching TRBD1. The TCR was taken from a woman in her thirties or forties with active or convalescent COVID-19. The CDR3 is CASSPGTVSSTTQYF. Written as DNA, the CDR3 is TGTGCCAGCAGCCCCGGGACAGTCAGCTCGACGACCCAGTACTTC.